The rows below give T cell receptor beta chains drawn from one sample of a study of beta chain features in type 1 diabetes. The assay was immunoSEQ multiplex PCR, and TCRdb's table has in-frame clones only and misses some. In the table there are 85,000 to 110,000 clones, about 26% of which are singletons. Input material: central memory CD4+ T cells from blood. Receptors were obtained from a woman between 18 and 29 years old with type 1 diabetes. Each CDR3 is given with its conserved first and last residue. The D gene is left open where the match is weak. A clone size is listed for some rows: how often the clone was seen (once, few, many), or a class if it is expanded.

TRBV5-5	TRBJ2-7	TRBD2	NA	CASSRTSHEQYF	TGTGCCAGCAGCCGGACTAGCCACGAGCAGTACTTC
TRBV7-2	TRBJ2-1	NA	NA	CASSTPSGVDEQFF	TGTGCCAGCAGCACCCCGAGTGGTGTGGATGAGCAGTTCTTC
TRBV6-5	TRBJ1-4	TRBD1	NA	CASSDRAYEKLFF	TGTGCCAGCAGTGACAGGGCGTATGAAAAACTGTTTTTT
TRBV29-1	TRBJ2-1	TRBD2	NA	CSVRLADDSYNEQFF	TGCAGCGTTAGGCTAGCGGACGACTCCTACAATGAGCAGTTCTTC
TRBV11-2	TRBJ2-7	NA	NA	CASSLDRGSHEQYF	TGTGCCAGCAGCTTAGATCGGGGATCCCACGAGCAGTACTTC
TRBV6-1	TRBJ2-5	NA	few	CATLQETQYF	TGTGCCACCTTACAAGAGACCCAGTACTTC
TRBV10-1	TRBJ2-7	TRBD1	few	CASSESDGQGLEQYF	TGCGCCAGCAGTGAGTCGGACGGACAGGGGTTGGAGCAGTACTTC
TRBV6-5	TRBJ2-1	NA	few	CASSSRYDNEQFF	TGTGCCAGCAGTTCTCGCTACGACAATGAGCAGTTCTTC
TRBV10-3	TRBJ2-1	TRBD2	NA	CAIGETSGVSYNEQFF	TGTGCCATCGGGGAGACTAGCGGGGTTTCCTACAATGAGCAGTTCTTC
TRBV5-8	TRBJ2-3	TRBD2	few	CASSPGTSAKSTDTQYF	TGTGCCAGCAGCCCCGGGACTAGCGCGAAAAGCACAGATACGCAGTATTTT
TRBV6-6	TRBJ1-5	TRBD1	NA	CASIDDRAGGWPQHF	TGTGCCAGCATCGACGACAGGGCAGGGGGGTGGCCCCAGCATTTT
TRBV7-2	TRBJ2-3	TRBD2	NA	CASSFFTSGPATDTQYF	TGTGCCAGCAGCTTCTTTACTAGCGGACCCGCCACAGATACGCAGTATTTT
TRBV5-6	TRBJ2-5	TRBD2	NA	CASRNWGLAGAETQYF	TGTGCCAGCAGGAACTGGGGACTAGCGGGAGCAGAGACCCAGTACTTC
TRBV5-1	TRBJ2-6	NA	NA	CASSSGGSGANVLTF	TGCGCCAGCAGCTCAGGTGGGTCTGGGGCCAACGTCCTGACTTTC